These 30 T cell receptor beta chains were sequenced from one sample in a study of CD8 T cells in Susac syndrome. The authors reverse transcribed roughly 0.5 to 1 ug RNA with random hexamers. A single record per CDR3 protein comes from TCRdb applying MiXCR to the immunoSEQ multiplex PCR reads. The repertoire holds about 150,000 distinct CDR3 sequences, 90% to 95% seen once, with around 0.21% in the top ten. The sequencing input was CD8+ T cells from PBMCs. The receptors here all came from a human donor with multiple sclerosis.

The chain combines TRBV5-6 with TRBJ1-1; D remains ambiguous. Germline CDR1 SGHDT, CDR2 YYEEEE. Trimming shortened V by 0 bases and J by 7 bases, and 7 bases separated the two germline ends. This CDR3 spans 12 amino acids. The CDR3 here is CASSLGGNEAFF. The CDR3 nucleotides are TGTGCCAGCAGCTTGGGGGGAAATGAAGCTTTCTTT.

The J gene is TRBJ2-7, the V gene TRBV15; D is perhaps TRBD1 or TRBD2 (5 bases each). The CDR3 runs 13 residues. V gave up 3 bases and J gave up 3 bases, with 9 bases separating them. CDR1 is LNHNV and CDR2 is YYDKDF in the germline V gene (reference sequence). The CDR3 here is CATSRSGGYEQYF. CDR3 DNA: TGTGCCACCAGCAGGAGTGGGGGCTACGAGCAGTACTTC. The full variable domain, rest sourced from reference TRBV15 and TRBJ2-7, is DAMVIQNPRYQVTQFGKPVTLSCSQTLNHNVMYWYQQKSSQAPKLLFHYYDKDFNNEADTPDNFQSRRPNTSFCFLDIRSPGLGDTAMYLCATSRSGGYEQYFGPGTRLTVT.

As DNA, the CDR3 is TGCAGTGCTAGAGCCCGACAGAAATTAAATCAGCCCCAGCATTTT. This sequence encodes CSARARQKLNQPQHF. This sequence joins TRBV20-1 and TRBJ1-5; weak D call: TRBD1 (5 bases). Germline V gene sequence: CDR1 DFQATT, CDR2 SNEGSKA (reference sequence). The CDR3 runs 15 residues. Trimming took off 1 base at V and 4 bases at J, with 14 bases between the two ends.

V gene TRBV15 combines with J gene TRBJ2-7, with D uncertain. The germline V gene has CDR1 LNHNV and CDR2 YYDKDF (reference sequence). This CDR3 has 13 residues. Trimming removed 3 bases at V and 1 base at J, with 7 bases between. In DNA form, the CDR3 reads TGTGCCACCAGCAGCCTGGATTCCTACGAGCAGTACTTC. Translation: CATSSLDSYEQYF.

The chain uses TRBV9 and TRBJ2-5, with D perhaps TRBD1 or TRBD2 (6 bases each). The CDR3 contains 14 residues. From germline, CDR1 is SGDLS and CDR2 YYNGEE. With 8 bases removed from V and 5 bases from J, the gap between germline ends came to 19 bases. The CDR3 region has the DNA TGTGCCAGTGGAGGTGGGGGGCGAGGTGAGACCCAGTACTTC. It is translated as CASGGGGRGETQYF.

The chain uses TRBV29-1 and TRBJ2-1, with no clear D. Germline values: CDR1 SQVTM, CDR2 ANQGSEA. Between the trimmed V and J ends, which lost 5 bases and 7 bases, there was a span of 9 bases. The CDR3 runs to 11 residues. The CDR3 spells CSVPRRNEQFF. The CDR3 DNA reads as TGCAGCGTTCCACGTAGGAATGAGCAGTTCTTC.

The chain carries TRBV5-4 and TRBJ2-7; tentatively, D is TRBD2 (6 bases). The germline V gene encodes CDR1 SGHNT and CDR2 YYREEE (reference sequence). The CDR3 spans 13 residues. The V gene lost 7 bases and the J gene lost 1 base, with 12 bases spanning the gap. DNA for the CDR3: TGTGCCAGCTCTCCGGAGGGTTCCTACGAGCAGTACTTC. It encodes CASSPEGSYEQYF.

V and J are TRBV12-3 or TRBV12-4 and TRBJ1-5; 8 bases map to TRBD1. The CDR3 is 15 residues long. Losses at the gene ends were 2 bases for V and 2 bases for J; bases not matched to a gene: 2. The CDR3 bases are TGTGCCAGCAGTTTACAGGGGGCAGGCAATCAGCCCCAGCATTTT. This translates into CASSLQGAGNQPQHF.

V gene TRBV15 combines with J gene TRBJ1-2; D is unresolved. V dropped 5 bases and J dropped 6 bases, with 13 bases sitting between them. CDR3 length: 13 amino acids. CDR1 LNHNV and CDR2 YYDKDF come from the germline V gene (reference sequence). CDR3: CATSENDRNGYTF. The DNA for the CDR3 is TGTGCCACCAGCGAAAACGATAGGAATGGCTACACCTTC.

The CDR3 region is CSATTTRTLGYNEQFF. CDR3 DNA: TGCAGTGCTACGACGACACGCACCTTAGGCTACAATGAGCAGTTCTTC. The chain employs TRBV20-1 and TRBJ2-1; no definite D call. V gave up 4 bases and J gave up 3 bases, with 19 bases separating them. This CDR3 is 16 amino acids long. CDR1 is DFQATT and CDR2 is SNEGSKA in the germline V gene (reference sequence).

V usage is TRBV9 and J usage is TRBJ1-6, with no clear D. V lost 4 bases, J lost 7 bases, and 12 bases lay in between. The CDR3 sequence is 14 residues long. Germline V gene data show CDR1 as SGDLS and CDR2 as YYNGEE. The CDR3 region is CASSPQAYNSPLHF. CDR3 nucleotides: TGTGCCAGCAGCCCCCAGGCGTACAATTCACCCCTCCACTTT.

The CDR3 loop reads CASGFWGAAFF. DNA for the CDR3: TGTGCCAGCGGGTTTTGGGGGGCTGCTTTCTTT. This sequence joins TRBV12-3 or TRBV12-4 and TRBJ1-1, with D tentatively TRBD1 (6 bases). The CDR3 consists of 11 residues. Trimming stripped 8 bases from V and 11 bases from J, with 15 bases between.

The V gene is TRBV29-1, the J gene TRBJ1-4, with 7 positions matching TRBD1. The germline V gene has CDR1 SQVTM and CDR2 ANQGSEA. V lost 8 bases, J lost 8 bases, and 5 bases stayed unmatched. The CDR3 is made up of 11 amino acids. DNA of the CDR3: TGCAGCTTCTGGGACAGAGAAAAACTGTTTTTT. Amino acid sequence: CSFWDREKLFF.

J is TRBJ2-1 and V is TRBV15; 13 bases line up with TRBD2. V lost 1 base, J lost 4 bases, and 4 bases stayed unmatched. Per germline, CDR1 LNHNV and CDR2 YYDKDF (reference sequence). The CDR3 runs to 17 residues. The CDR3 loop reads CATSRVGTSGEYNEQFF. The CDR3 DNA is TGTGCCACCAGCAGAGTAGGGACTAGCGGGGAATACAATGAGCAGTTCTTC.

The rearrangement links TRBV5-1 to TRBJ1-2; the D gene is possibly TRBD1 (5 bases). Germline CDR1 is SGHRS and CDR2 is YFSETQ. V lost 0 bases to trimming and J lost 12 bases, with 12 bases between them. This CDR3 region has 12 residues. The CDR3 loop reads CASSLGLRDHTF. Written as DNA, the CDR3 is TGCGCCAGCAGCTTGGGCCTCAGGGATCACACCTTC.

The chain combines TRBV7-2 with TRBJ2-2; D may be TRBD1 (8 bases). CDR3 length equals 16 residues. Per germline, CDR1 SGHTA and CDR2 FQGNSA. Trimming shortened V by 5 bases and J by 5 bases, and 18 bases separated the two germline ends. The CDR3 DNA reads as TGTGCCAGCAGCCACCTCGACAGGGGAGGGACCGGGGAGCTGTTTTTT. This gives the protein CASSHLDRGGTGELFF.

In its sample, this clonotype was seen once. This chain links TRBV9 with TRBJ1-3; no reliable D call. This CDR3 is 17 amino acids long. Germline V lookup: CDR1 SGDLS, CDR2 YYNGEE. Trimming left V 4 bases short and J 0 bases short, with 17 bases between. The CDR3 bases are TGTGCCAGCAGCCTCCCCCCGGACGGTAGCTCTGGAAACACCATATATTTT. It translates to CASSLPPDGSSGNTIYF.

This chain links TRBV11-2 with TRBJ1-1; D is uncertain. The V and J ends lost 1 base and 0 bases respectively, with 15 bases between them. The CDR3 is made up of 17 amino acids. Germline CDR1 SGHAT, CDR2 FQNNGV. DNA for the CDR3: TGTGCCAGCAGCTTAGTAATAGGGCAACGATTGAACACTGAAGCTTTCTTT. This encodes CASSLVIGQRLNTEAFF.

This chain joins TRBV4-2 and TRBJ2-3; TRBD2 matches at 9 bases. V lost 0 bases to trimming and J lost 1 base; unmatched junction nucleotides: 5. CDR3 length: 17 residues. Germline-derived CDR1 and CDR2 are LGHNA and YNFKEQ. This CDR3 is CASSQDVASGGTDTQYF. The CDR3 DNA is TGTGCCAGCAGCCAAGATGTCGCTAGCGGGGGCACAGATACGCAGTATTTT.

On this clonotype: One end of the junction fails to match germline, which may point to a read error. The rearrangement joins TRBV2 to TRBJ2-5; 7 bases align to TRBD1. This CDR3 spans 14 amino acids. CDR1 is SNHLY, CDR2 FYNNEI, per germline. The CDR3 nucleotides are TGTGCCAGCAGGGGAGAGGGGGCTCAAGAGACTCAGTACTTC. Its translation: CASRGEGAQETQYF.

This sequence joins TRBV29-1 and TRBJ2-2; no clear D gene. The CDR3 has 15 residues. Trimming took off 2 bases at V and 0 bases at J, with 10 bases between the two ends. CDR1 is SQVTM, CDR2 ANQGSEA, per germline. Here the CDR3 DNA reads TGCAGCGTTGAACCCAGAAAAACGAACACCGGGGAGCTGTTTTTT. Protein product: CSVEPRKTNTGELFF.

The V call is TRBV7-6, the J call TRBJ2-7; 12 nucleotides align to TRBD1. Trimming at V came to 5 bases and at J to 7 bases, leaving 9 bases not matched to a gene. Germline V gives CDR1 SGHVS, CDR2 FNYEAQ. The CDR3 covers 15 residues. This CDR3 reads CASSRGQGASGEQYF. The CDR3 DNA is TGTGCCAGCAGCCGGGGACAGGGGGCATCGGGTGAGCAGTACTTC.

CDR3 in DNA: TGTGCCAGTAGTATAGGTACCCGTGGGGGATCCTACGAGCAGTACTTC. Its protein product is CASSIGTRGGSYEQYF. The J gene is TRBJ2-7, the V gene TRBV19; D may be TRBD1 or TRBD2 (5 bases each). CDR3 length: 16 residues. Germline lookup yields CDR1 LNHDA and CDR2 SQIVND (reference sequence). The V end was cut by 1 base, the J end by 1 base, with 14 bases between.

This chain links TRBV20-1 with TRBJ2-3, with 8 positions matching TRBD1. The V gene end was trimmed by 6 bases and the J gene end by 4 bases; junction bases not matched to a gene: 12. The CDR3 is 15 residues long. Germline lookup yields CDR1 DFQATT and CDR2 SNEGSKA (reference sequence). The CDR3 loop is CSASSGLQGADTQYF. CDR3 nucleotides: TGCAGTGCCTCTTCGGGGTTACAGGGGGCAGATACGCAGTATTTT.

The V gene is TRBV5-1, the J gene TRBJ2-7; D gene uncertain. This CDR3 region has 14 residues. Trimming shortened V by 4 bases and J by 1 base, and 12 bases separated the two germline ends. The V gene's germline CDR1 is SGHRS and CDR2 YFSETQ. Written as DNA, the CDR3 is TGCGCCAGCAGCCCCCTCGAGCATTCCTACGAGCAGTACTTC. Its translation: CASSPLEHSYEQYF.

V usage is TRBV5-1 and J usage is TRBJ2-3; possible D gene TRBD1, 6 bases. Germline CDR1 and CDR2: SGHRS and YFSETQ. V lost 2 bases and J lost 0, with 10 bases in between. This CDR3 is 15 amino acids long. The chain's CDR3 is CASSLLQGSTDTQYF. CDR3 DNA sequence: TGCGCCAGCAGCTTACTACAGGGAAGCACAGATACGCAGTATTTT.

The chain uses TRBV27 and TRBJ2-2; no definite D call. CDR3 length: 14 residues. The germline V and J ends were trimmed by 2 bases and 6 bases, with 10 bases remaining between them. Germline lookup yields CDR1 MNHEY and CDR2 SMNVEV (reference sequence). CDR3 nucleotides: TGTGCCAGCAGTTTAAATCCGGCCCCCGGGGAGCTGTTTTTT. Amino acids: CASSLNPAPGELFF.

The gene calls are TRBV6-5 and TRBJ1-6; the D gene is possibly TRBD1 (5 bases). Germline lookup yields CDR1 MNHEY and CDR2 SVGAGI. The CDR3 is made up of 15 amino acids. Trimming took 6 bases from V and 7 from J, leaving 16 bases between them. The CDR3 DNA reads TGTGCCAGCAGAAGCCGGGACTCCAAAAATTCACCCCTCCACTTT. This sequence encodes CASRSRDSKNSPLHF.

This chain links TRBV7-9 with TRBJ1-1; 10 nucleotides agree with TRBD1. The CDR3 sequence is 14 residues long. Losses at the gene ends were 5 bases for V and 5 bases for J; bases not matched to a gene: 5. Germline lookup yields CDR1 SEHNR and CDR2 FQNEAQ (reference sequence). CDR3 coding DNA: TGTGCCAGCAGCGGGGACAGGGGAGGGACTGAAGCTTTCTTT. Protein product: CASSGDRGGTEAFF.

The V and J genes are TRBV19 and TRBJ2-1, with D unclear. CDR3 size: 13 residues. V was shortened by 3 bases and J by 5 bases, with 8 bases between the two germline ends. Germline CDR1 is LNHDA and CDR2 is SQIVND (reference sequence). This chain's CDR3 is CASSINYNNEQFF. The DNA for the CDR3 is TGTGCCAGTAGTATTAACTACAACAATGAGCAGTTCTTC. The variable domain in full, with the rest retrieved from reference TRBV19 and TRBJ2-1, is DGGITQSPKYLFRKEGQNVTLSCEQNLNHDAMYWYRQDPGQGLRLIYYSQIVNDFQKGDIAEGYSVSREKKESFPLTVTSAQKNPTAFYLCASSINYNNEQFFGPGTRLTVL.